A selection of T cell receptor beta chains follows, all from one sample in a study of vaccination effects on CD4 cells after COVID-19. Antigen specificity for these receptors is unknown. Produced via immunoSEQ multiplex PCR; TCRdb's table is partial and in-frame only. The sample carries roughly 25,000 clones, 73% recorded once. The source material was CD4+ T cells from PBMCs cultured with SARS-CoV-2 spike peptides, sampled before COVID-19 vaccination. All receptors come from a human donor who received a COVID-19 vaccine. Each CDR3 is given with its conserved first and last residue. The order of the fields is V gene, J gene, clone size, D gene, CDR3 protein, CDR3 DNA. D genes are given only for firm matches. The size of a clone is reported for some rows only, either as once, few or many, or as a class for expanded clones.

TRBV11-2	TRBJ1-6	-	-	CASSPEGQYNSPLHF	TGTGCCAGCAGCCCGGAAGGACAGTATAATTCACCCCTCCACTTT
TRBV5-4	TRBJ2-7	-	TRBD1	CASSPQAGGDEQYF	TGTGCCAGCAGCCCCCAGGCAGGGGGCGACGAGCAGTACTTC
TRBV2	TRBJ2-5	once	-	CASSGEPRNKGGLPQETQYF	TGTGCCAGCAGTGGGGAGCCACGTAACAAGGGGGGACTACCCCAAGAGACCCAGTACTTC
TRBV5-8	TRBJ1-2	-	-	CASSLAAGYTF	TGTGCCAGCAGCTTGGCCGCTGGCTACACCTTC
TRBV5-4	TRBJ1-2	-	-	CASSLDHRQGDGYTF	TGTGCCAGCAGCTTGGACCATCGGCAGGGTGACGGCTACACCTTC
TRBV3-1/TRBV3-2	TRBJ2-3	-	-	CASSQGVRVSDTQYF	TGTGCCAGCAGCCAAGGAGTTAGGGTCTCAGATACGCAGTATTTT
TRBV5-1	TRBJ1-2	-	-	CASSLTSGGYTF	TGCGCCAGCAGCTTGACGTCCGGTGGCTACACCTTC
TRBV5-8	TRBJ2-3	-	-	CASSHGTYTDTQYF	TGTGCCAGCAGCCACGGGACTTACACAGATACGCAGTATTTT
TRBV7-2	TRBJ1-2	few	TRBD1	CASSLQQGDYGYTF	TGTGCCAGCAGCTTACAACAGGGGGACTATGGCTACACCTTC
TRBV29-1	TRBJ1-2	-	TRBD1	CSAWTGFDYGYTF	TGCAGCGCCTGGACAGGGTTCGACTATGGCTACACCTTC
TRBV15	TRBJ2-1	few	-	CATSRDRGTEQFF	TGTGCCACCAGCAGAGATCGAGGGACCGAGCAGTTCTTC
TRBV18	TRBJ2-5	-	-	CASSPSRETQYF	TGTGCCAGCTCACCATCTCGAGAGACCCAGTACTTC
TRBV12-5	TRBJ1-3	-	-	CASGLVLGRSAGNTIYF	TGTGCTAGTGGTTTGGTACTGGGGCGGTCCGCTGGAAACACCATATATTTT
TRBV18	TRBJ2-2	once	TRBD2	CASSSRLAGGDKNTGELFF	TGTGCCAGCTCATCCCGACTAGCGGGGGGGGACAAGAACACCGGGGAGCTGTTTTTT
TRBV28	TRBJ2-7	once	TRBD2	CASSFWRGDDAYEQYF	TGTGCCAGCAGTTTCTGGCGGGGGGATGACGCCTACGAGCAGTACTTC
TRBV7-8	TRBJ2-1	-	TRBD1	CASSPRDRGLNEQFF	TGTGCCAGCAGCCCACGGGACAGGGGGCTGAATGAGCAGTTCTTC
TRBV5-1	TRBJ2-1	-	-	CASSLVGSSGYNEQFF	TGCGCCAGCAGCTTGGTGGGCAGTTCGGGCTACAATGAGCAGTTCTTC
TRBV5-5	TRBJ1-5	medium-sized	-	CASSLTVLSNQPQHF	TGTGCCAGCAGCTTGACCGTACTCAGCAATCAGCCCCAGCATTTT
TRBV6-5	TRBJ1-5	-	-	CASRVYQNQPQHF	TGTGCCAGCAGGGTATACCAAAATCAGCCCCAGCATTTT
TRBV2	TRBJ1-6	few	-	CASRSQYSYNSPLHF	TGTGCCAGCAGGTCACAGTACTCCTATAATTCACCCCTCCACTTT
TRBV7-9	TRBJ1-2	few	-	CASSAGQVYGYTF	TGTGCCAGCAGCGCGGGACAAGTCTATGGCTACACCTTC
TRBV6-5	TRBJ1-1	-	-	CASRVDRLMNTEAFF	TGTGCCAGCAGAGTAGACAGGTTGATGAACACTGAAGCTTTCTTT
TRBV10-3	TRBJ2-7	-	TRBD1	CAIRDRGTGALEQYF	TGTGCCATCAGGGATCGGGGGACAGGGGCTCTCGAGCAGTACTTC
TRBV5-6	TRBJ2-1	-	-	CASSLGGPIAQFF	TGTGCCAGCAGCCTAGGGGGGCCTATTGCGCAGTTCTTC
TRBV5-4	TRBJ1-2	-	-	CASSSGDTTYGYTF	TGTGCCAGCAGCTCGGGGGACACAACCTATGGCTACACCTTC
TRBV30	TRBJ1-6	few	TRBD1	CAWGTGGSVWSPLHF	TGTGCCTGGGGTACAGGGGGTTCGGTTTGGTCACCCCTCCACTTT
TRBV27	TRBJ1-4	-	-	CASSLYGFGANEKLFF	TGTGCCAGCAGTTTATACGGATTTGGGGCTAATGAAAAACTGTTTTTT
TRBV3-1/TRBV3-2	TRBJ1-1	-	-	CASSHLVGNTEAFF	TGTGCCAGCAGCCACCTCGTGGGGAACACTGAAGCTTTCTTT
TRBV10-1	TRBJ2-2	-	TRBD1	CASSKTGAGELFF	TGCGCCAGCAGTAAAACAGGGGCCGGGGAGCTGTTTTTT
TRBV6-4	TRBJ2-3	-	-	CASSDGGPTDTQYF	TGTGCCAGCAGTGACGGGGGGCCCACAGATACGCAGTATTTT
TRBV7-9	TRBJ2-3	-	-	CASSQLGDTQYF	TGTGCCAGCAGTCAGTTAGGGGATACGCAGTATTTT
TRBV5-1	TRBJ2-7	-	-	CASSPDHSARSYEQYF	TGCGCCAGCAGCCCCGATCACTCCGCACGGTCCTACGAGCAGTACTTC
TRBV7-9	TRBJ2-3	once	-	CASSVDQSADTQYF	TGTGCCAGCAGTGTCGATCAAAGCGCAGATACGCAGTATTTT
TRBV18	TRBJ2-5	-	-	CASLSQLQETQYF	TGTGCCAGCTTATCACAGCTCCAAGAGACCCAGTACTTC